This TCR beta chain was profiled in a study of OX40 agonist ivuxolimab in advanced cancers. Germline loops: CDR1 SQVTM, CDR2 ANQGSEA. This CDR3 spans 14 amino acids. Clones were sequenced by immunoSEQ multiplex PCR, and TCRdb holds only the in-frame ones, with some missing. The sample lists around 110,000 clones; approximately 90% were seen once. This sequence originates from an adult with an advanced solid tumor such as melanoma, head and neck, liver or kidney cancer. This chain connects TRBV29-1 to TRBJ2-5, with TRBD2 matching 12 bases. The sample in question was CD4+ or CD8+ T cells sorted from blood, obtained in a trial of the OX40 agonist ivuxolimab. CDR3: CSCGLAGRQETQYF. Here the CDR3 DNA reads TGCAGTTGCGGACTAGCGGGACGCCAAGAGACCCAGTACTTC.